This T cell receptor (beta chain) was captured by sequencing in a study of regulatory T cells in long-lasting Graves disease. Time point in this sample: newly diagnosed GD, antithyroid drugs for less than 3 months. PBMC RNA was the source of the TCR library. Assembly of TCR beta libraries relied on iRepertoire HTBI primers together with Arm-PCR of CDR3 regions. Each CDR3 protein gets one entry after TCRdb re-called the multiplex PCR reads with MiXCR. The table shows 440,000 or so distinct CDR3 sequences, with approximately 15% occurring only once. Germline V gives CDR1 SGHAT, CDR2 FQDESV (reference sequence). The CDR3 length is 16 residues. Trimming cost V 2 bases and J 2 bases; bases outside gene matches: 7. This clonotype showed up many times. Separately, the same data were catalogued under a study of T cells in Graves' hyperthyroidism and ophthalmopathy.

The sequencing here drew on peripheral blood mononuclear cells (PBMCs), taken at new diagnosis, from a patient treated with antithyroid drugs. The rearrangement links TRBV11-1 to TRBJ2-3; 7 bases line up with TRBD1. The TCR comes from a woman aged 25 to 45 with Graves disease. The CDR3 DNA reads TGTGCCAGCAGCTTATTGGTACAGGGGTTCACAGATACGCAGTATTTT. This sequence encodes CASSLLVQGFTDTQYF.